This TCR beta chain originates from a study of T cells in localized non-small cell lung cancer. V lost 5 bases, J lost 6 bases, and 4 bases stayed unmatched. The CDR3 runs 14 residues. CDR1 and CDR2 from the germline V gene are LNHDA and SQIVND (reference sequence). General study points: Uninvolved adjacent lung showed higher T cell clonality than tumor.

A word on this clone: Its matching antigen is unknown.

Sequencing was performed with immunoSEQ multiplex PCR; in TCRdb, only in-frame clones are kept and a portion is missing. Of some 2,000 clones listed, about two fifths are singletons. The V and J genes are TRBV19 and TRBJ2-4, with 10 bases that match TRBD1. The source of this sequence is a male donor at least 60 years old with stage II lung adenocarcinoma. Sequenced here: lung tumor tissue, sampled before any cancer treatment. CDR3 residues: CASSSTGGLNIQYF. CDR3 nucleotides: TGTGCCAGTAGTTCGACAGGGGGCCTAAACATTCAGTACTTC.